This T cell receptor beta chain was found in a study of cytomegalovirus exposure and HLA in healthy donors. CDR1 is SGDLS and CDR2 is YYNGEE in the germline V gene. V lost 0 bases to trimming and J lost 8 bases, with 11 bases between them. The CDR3 is 13 amino acids. The PCR used 60 Vbeta and 13 Jbeta primers. Profiling relied on immunoSEQ multiplex PCR, and the TCRdb table lists in-frame clones only, not all of them. The data show roughly 150,000 clones, 65% to 80% seen once. This sequence was found in a male donor in good health and CMV-seronegative. Sequenced material: PBMCs. The chain uses TRBV9 and TRBJ1-1; D remains unclear. CDR3 sequence: CASSVGGSSEAFF. In nucleotides, the CDR3 is TGTGCCAGCAGCGTAGGAGGGTCCTCAGAAGCTTTCTTT.